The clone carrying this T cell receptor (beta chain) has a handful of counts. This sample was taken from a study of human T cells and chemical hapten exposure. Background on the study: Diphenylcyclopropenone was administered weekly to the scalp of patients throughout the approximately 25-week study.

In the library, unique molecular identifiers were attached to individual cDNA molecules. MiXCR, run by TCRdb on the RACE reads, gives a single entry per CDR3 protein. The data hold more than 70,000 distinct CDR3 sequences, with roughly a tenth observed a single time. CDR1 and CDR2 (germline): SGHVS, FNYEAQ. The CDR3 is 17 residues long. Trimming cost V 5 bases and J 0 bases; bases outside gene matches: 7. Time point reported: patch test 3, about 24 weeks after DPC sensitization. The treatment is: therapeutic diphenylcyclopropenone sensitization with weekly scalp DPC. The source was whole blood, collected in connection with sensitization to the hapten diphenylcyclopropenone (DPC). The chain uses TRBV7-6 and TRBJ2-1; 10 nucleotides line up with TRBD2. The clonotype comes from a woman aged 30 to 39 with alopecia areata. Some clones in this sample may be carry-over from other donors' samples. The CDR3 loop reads CASSQTSGTNSYNEQFF. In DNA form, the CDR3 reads TGTGCCAGCAGCCAAACTAGCGGGACAAACTCCTACAATGAGCAGTTCTTC.